This T cell receptor beta chain was observed in a study of OX40 agonist ivuxolimab in advanced cancers. Turning to the study itself: The diagnoses of dose-escalation patients were hepatocellular carcinoma, melanoma, renal cell or head and neck cancer.

Study-wide results and limits: Partial responders receiving 0.1-3.0 mg/kg showed among the lowest clonal expansion.

As regards this clone: Its antigen is still unknown.

Generated by immunoSEQ multiplex PCR, the TCRdb table keeps only in-frame clones and is missing some. The table records about 63,000 clones, around nine tenths of them present only once. With 1 base clipped from V and 4 bases from J, the junction kept 10 bases outside the gene matches. There are 18 residues in the CDR3. The germline V gene encodes CDR1 MDHEN and CDR2 SYDVKM. This sequence joins TRBV28 and TRBJ2-2; 9 bases match TRBD1. Sequencing was performed on CD4+ or CD8+ T cells sorted from blood, taken in a trial of the OX40 agonist ivuxolimab. The sequence was collected from an adult with an advanced solid tumor such as melanoma, head and neck, liver or kidney cancer. CDR3 coding DNA: TGTGCCAGCAGTTTATATCCCGCCGGACAGGGGCTCACCGGGGAGCTGTTTTTT. As protein: CASSLYPAGQGLTGELFF.